This TCR beta chain was recorded in a study of blood T cell repertoires in COVID-19 (dated by TCRdb to about 2020). Regarding the research as a whole: The collaborator samples originated in the United States, Italy and Spain and spanned the acute and convalescent phases of COVID-19. The material from the prospective study consisted of cDNA or gDNA derived from T cells, B-cell-depleted T cells, or PBMCs. Deeply sampled blood TCRbeta repertoires from subjects exposed to, actively infected with, or recovered from COVID-19 were included in the dataset. The repertoires were released in a freely available public database intended as a resource for research on the immune response to SARS-CoV-2. Samples were obtained from the ongoing ImmuneRACE study (first 160 participants) and from some 1,300 subjects provided by 6 global collaborators. The sample metadata nearly always contained a de-identified subject ID, COVID-19 status, age in years and sex. HLA class I and class II types, where available, came from metadata supplied by the sample provider rather than from assay-based typing. The research as a whole found: How much clinical and demographic metadata was included differed by source and by participant, and the metadata was provided uncurated.

CDR1 SGHVS and CDR2 FQNEAQ were looked up in the germline V gene. Trimmed from V: 7 bases; trimmed from J: 4 bases; junction bases lacking a gene match: 11. There are 15 amino acids in the CDR3, from cysteine to phenylalanine inclusive. Only the CDR3 DNA is retained, 45 bases long and in frame from the first base. This clone was seen once. The antigen it binds to is not known. Per-nucleotide qualities are absent, and no much larger clonotype sits a single base away. Collaborating institutions collected whole blood in K2EDTA tubes following their own protocols. For TCRbeta analysis, collaborators shipped samples as frozen whole blood, isolated PBMCs, or DNA extracted from either of those sample types. The immunoSEQ Assay, a bias-controlled multiplex PCR, was used to amplify TCRbeta CDR3 regions from genomic DNA. The paper's data handling went like this. Within the assay, amplification of reference gene primers was used to estimate how many nucleated cells each sample contained. To quantify the absolute abundance of each unique TCRbeta CDR3 rearrangement, sequence reads were collapsed and filtered. For each sample, productive Simpson clonality was calculated as the square root of Simpson's diversity index across productive rearrangements. As stored in TCRdb, this immuneACCESS dataset retains in-frame rearrangements with V and J assigned. A fraction of the clones does not appear; measured against another copy, unresolved V genes explain less than half of the discrepancy, and the remainder lacks a known reason. V and J calls and clone size follow that table, whereas D and trimming were derived from the DNA. This sample lists some 290,000 clones; approximately 80% were detected once. Of the sample, under 3% falls within the top ten clones.

The source is a woman aged 60-70 years with active or convalescent COVID-19. In this chain, TRBV7-8 is recombined with TRBJ2-5, with 8 bases aligning to TRBD2. The sequenced sample consisted of peripheral blood. The CDR3 has the sequence CASTTKPGGRETQYF. The DNA sequence reads TGTGCCAGCACCACTAAACCGGGAGGGAGAGAGACCCAGTACTTC.